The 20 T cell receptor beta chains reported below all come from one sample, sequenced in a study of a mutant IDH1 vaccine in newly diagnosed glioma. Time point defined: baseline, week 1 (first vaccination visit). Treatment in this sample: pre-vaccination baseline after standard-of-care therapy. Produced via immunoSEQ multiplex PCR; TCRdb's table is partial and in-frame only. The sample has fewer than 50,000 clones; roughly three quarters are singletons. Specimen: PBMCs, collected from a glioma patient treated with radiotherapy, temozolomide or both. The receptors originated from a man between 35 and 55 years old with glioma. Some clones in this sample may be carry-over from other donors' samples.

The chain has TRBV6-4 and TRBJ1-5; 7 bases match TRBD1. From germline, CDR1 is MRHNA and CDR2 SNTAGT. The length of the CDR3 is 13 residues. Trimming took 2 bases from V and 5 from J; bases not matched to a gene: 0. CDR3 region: CASSDRGHQPQHF. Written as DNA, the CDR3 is TGTGCCAGCAGTGACAGGGGGCATCAGCCCCAGCATTTT.

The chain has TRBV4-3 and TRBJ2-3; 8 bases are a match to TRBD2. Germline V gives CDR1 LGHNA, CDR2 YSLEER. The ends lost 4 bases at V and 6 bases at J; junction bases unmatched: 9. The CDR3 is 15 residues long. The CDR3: CASSPGGAMGDTQYF. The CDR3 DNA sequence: TGCGCCAGCAGCCCCGGGGGGGCCATGGGGGATACGCAGTATTTT.

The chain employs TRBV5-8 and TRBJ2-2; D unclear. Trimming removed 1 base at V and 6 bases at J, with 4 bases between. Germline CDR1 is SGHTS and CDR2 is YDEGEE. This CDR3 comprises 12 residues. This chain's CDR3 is CASSLTAGELFF. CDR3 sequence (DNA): TGTGCCAGCAGCTTGACAGCCGGGGAGCTGTTTTTT.

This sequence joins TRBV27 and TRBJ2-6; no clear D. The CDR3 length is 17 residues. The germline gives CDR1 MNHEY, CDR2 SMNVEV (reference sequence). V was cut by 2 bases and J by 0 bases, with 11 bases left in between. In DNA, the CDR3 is TGTGCCAGCAGTTTAAAATCGCCGAGCTCTGGGGCCAACGTCCTGACTTTC. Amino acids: CASSLKSPSSGANVLTF.

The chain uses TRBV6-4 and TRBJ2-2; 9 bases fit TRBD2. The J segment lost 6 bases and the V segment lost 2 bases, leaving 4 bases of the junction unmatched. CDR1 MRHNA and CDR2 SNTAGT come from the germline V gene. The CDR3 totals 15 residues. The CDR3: CASSDSAGGPGELFF. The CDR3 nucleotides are TGTGCCAGCAGTGACAGCGCGGGGGGGCCCGGGGAGCTGTTTTTT.

CDR3 coding DNA: TGTGCCTGGAGTCCCCGGATAGGGACAGGGTTTGGCTACACCTTC. It translates to CAWSPRIGTGFGYTF. V gene TRBV30 combines with J gene TRBJ1-2; 9 nucleotides agree with TRBD1. Per the germline V gene, CDR1 is GTSNPN and CDR2 is SVGIG (reference sequence). The CDR3 has 15 residues. Trimming at V came to 2 bases and at J to 7 bases, leaving 11 bases not matched to a gene.

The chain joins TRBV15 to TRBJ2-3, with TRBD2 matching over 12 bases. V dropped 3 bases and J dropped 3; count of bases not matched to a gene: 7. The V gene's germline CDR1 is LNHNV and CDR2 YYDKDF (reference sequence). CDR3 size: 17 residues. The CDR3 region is CATSSGYGLAGTDTQYF. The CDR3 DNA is TGTGCCACCAGCAGTGGTTACGGACTAGCGGGGACAGATACGCAGTATTTT.

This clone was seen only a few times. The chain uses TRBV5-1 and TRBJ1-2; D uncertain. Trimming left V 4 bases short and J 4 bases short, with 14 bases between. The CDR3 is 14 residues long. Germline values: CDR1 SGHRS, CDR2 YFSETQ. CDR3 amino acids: CASSPAGSAYGYTF. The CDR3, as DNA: TGCGCCAGCAGCCCCGCTGGTTCGGCCTATGGCTACACCTTC.

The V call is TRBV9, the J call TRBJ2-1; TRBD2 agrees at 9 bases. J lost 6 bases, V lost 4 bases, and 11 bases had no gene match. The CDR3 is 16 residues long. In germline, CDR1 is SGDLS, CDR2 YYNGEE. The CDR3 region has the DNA TGTGCCAGCAGCTCCCGGAGCGGGGGGCTTATCAATGAGCAGTTCTTC. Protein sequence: CASSSRSGGLINEQFF. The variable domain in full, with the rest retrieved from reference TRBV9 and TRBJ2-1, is DSGVTQTPKHLITATGQRVTLRCSPRSGDLSVYWYQQSLDQGLQFLIQYYNGEERAKGNILERFSAQQFPDLHSELNLSSLELGDSALYFCASSSRSGGLINEQFFGPGTRLTVL.

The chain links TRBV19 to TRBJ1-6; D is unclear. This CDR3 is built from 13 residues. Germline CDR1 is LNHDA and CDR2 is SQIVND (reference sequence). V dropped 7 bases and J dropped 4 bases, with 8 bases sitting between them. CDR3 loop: CASNRGYNSPLHF. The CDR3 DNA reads TGTGCCAGTAATCGGGGATATAATTCACCCCTCCACTTT.

CDR3 sequence: CAWTDGGYGYTF. CDR3 sequence (DNA): TGTGCCTGGACGGATGGGGGCTATGGCTACACCTTC. The chain joins TRBV30 to TRBJ1-2; D is possibly TRBD1 (5 bases). Germline CDR1 is GTSNPN and CDR2 is SVGIG (reference sequence). This CDR3 contains 12 residues. Trimming stripped 4 bases from V and 4 bases from J, with 10 bases between.

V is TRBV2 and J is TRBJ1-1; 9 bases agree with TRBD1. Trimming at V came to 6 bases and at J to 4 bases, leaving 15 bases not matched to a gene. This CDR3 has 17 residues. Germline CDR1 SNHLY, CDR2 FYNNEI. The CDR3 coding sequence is TGTGCCAGCAGGGCCGGGACAGGGAGATTCGGCAGCACTGAAGCTTTCTTT. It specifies CASRAGTGRFGSTEAFF.

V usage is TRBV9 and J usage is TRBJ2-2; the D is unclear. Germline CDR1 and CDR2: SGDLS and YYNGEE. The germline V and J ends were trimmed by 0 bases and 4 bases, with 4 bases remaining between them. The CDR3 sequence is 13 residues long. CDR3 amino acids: CASSVGGTGELFF. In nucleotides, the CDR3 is TGTGCCAGCAGCGTAGGCGGCACCGGGGAGCTGTTTTTT.

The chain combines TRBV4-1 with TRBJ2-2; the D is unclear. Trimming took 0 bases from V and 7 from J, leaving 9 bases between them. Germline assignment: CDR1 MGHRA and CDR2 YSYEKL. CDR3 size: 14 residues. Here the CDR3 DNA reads TGCGCCAGCAGCCAAGATCACAGCATCGGGGAGCTGTTTTTT. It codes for CASSQDHSIGELFF.

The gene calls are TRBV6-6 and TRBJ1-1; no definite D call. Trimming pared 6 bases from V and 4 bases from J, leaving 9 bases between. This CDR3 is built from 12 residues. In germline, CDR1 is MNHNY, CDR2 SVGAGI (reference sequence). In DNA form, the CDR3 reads TGTGCCAGCAGCCGGGATTTCACTGAAGCTTTCTTT. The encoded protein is CASSRDFTEAFF.

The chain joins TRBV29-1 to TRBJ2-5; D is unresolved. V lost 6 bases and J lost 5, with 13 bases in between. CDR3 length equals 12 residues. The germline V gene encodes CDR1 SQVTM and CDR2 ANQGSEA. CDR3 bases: TGCAGCGTGGGCCCTTCTTCTGAGACCCAGTACTTC. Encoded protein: CSVGPSSETQYF. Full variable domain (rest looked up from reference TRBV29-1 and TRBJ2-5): SAVISQKPSRDICQRGTSLTIQCQVDSQVTMMFWYRQQPGQSLTLIATANQGSEATYESGFVIDKFPISRPNLTFSTLTVSNMSPEDSSIYLCSVGPSSETQYFGPGTRLLVL.

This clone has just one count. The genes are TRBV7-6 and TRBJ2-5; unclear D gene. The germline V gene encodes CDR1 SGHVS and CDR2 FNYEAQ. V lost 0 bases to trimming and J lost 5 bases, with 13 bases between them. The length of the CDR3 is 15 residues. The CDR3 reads CASSLAPSVWETQYF. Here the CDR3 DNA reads TGTGCCAGCAGCTTAGCGCCCAGCGTCTGGGAGACCCAGTACTTC.

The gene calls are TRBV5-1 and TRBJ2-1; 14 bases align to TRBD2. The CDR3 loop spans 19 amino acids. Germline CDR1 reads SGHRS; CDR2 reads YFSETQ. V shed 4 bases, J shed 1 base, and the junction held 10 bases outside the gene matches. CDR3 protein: CASSPQGTSGGDSYNEQFF. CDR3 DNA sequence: TGCGCCAGCAGCCCGCAAGGGACTAGCGGGGGAGATTCCTACAATGAGCAGTTCTTC.

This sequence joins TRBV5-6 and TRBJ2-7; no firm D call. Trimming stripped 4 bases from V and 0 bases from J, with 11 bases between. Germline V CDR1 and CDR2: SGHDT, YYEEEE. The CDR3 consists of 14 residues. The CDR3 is CASSPGKGSYEQYF. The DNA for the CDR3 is TGTGCCAGCAGCCCCGGAAAGGGCTCCTACGAGCAGTACTTC.

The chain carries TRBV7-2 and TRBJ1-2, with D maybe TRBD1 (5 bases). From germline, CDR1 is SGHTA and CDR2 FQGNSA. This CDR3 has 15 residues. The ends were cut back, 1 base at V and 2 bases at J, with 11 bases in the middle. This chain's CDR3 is CASSLGGGTNYGYTF. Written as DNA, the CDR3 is TGTGCCAGCAGCTTAGGGGGGGGGACCAACTATGGCTACACCTTC.